This TCR beta chain stems from a study of neoadjuvant anti-PD-1 for oral cavity cancer. Notes on the study in general: Treg/Th17 ratio rose with pretreatment blood and fell with post-treatment tumor TCRbeta clonality.

This table comes from immunoSEQ multiplex PCR, and its TCRdb copy is limited to in-frame clones, with some not included. The sample consists of roughly 13,000 clones, around 70% of them appearing once. This sample's time point: after neoadjuvant nivolumab, at surgical resection. Cohort: HPV-negative, locally advanced oral cavity squamous cell carcinoma patients. A note on this clone: The target antigen is unknown.

The clonotype originates from a person between 40 and 85 years old with oral cavity squamous cell carcinoma. The sample here was PBMCs, taken after nivolumab (anti-PD-1) treatment.

The CDR3 DNA sequence: TGTGCCAGCAGCTTAACCCCAATAGGGGGGGATGAGCAGTTCTTC. Translation gives CASSLTPIGGDEQFF. The chain is built from TRBV7-6 and TRBJ2-1, with D tentatively TRBD2 (7 bases). The CDR3 has 15 residues. Germline CDR1 reads SGHVS; CDR2 reads FNYEAQ. The germline V and J ends were trimmed by 2 bases and 8 bases, with 16 bases remaining between them.